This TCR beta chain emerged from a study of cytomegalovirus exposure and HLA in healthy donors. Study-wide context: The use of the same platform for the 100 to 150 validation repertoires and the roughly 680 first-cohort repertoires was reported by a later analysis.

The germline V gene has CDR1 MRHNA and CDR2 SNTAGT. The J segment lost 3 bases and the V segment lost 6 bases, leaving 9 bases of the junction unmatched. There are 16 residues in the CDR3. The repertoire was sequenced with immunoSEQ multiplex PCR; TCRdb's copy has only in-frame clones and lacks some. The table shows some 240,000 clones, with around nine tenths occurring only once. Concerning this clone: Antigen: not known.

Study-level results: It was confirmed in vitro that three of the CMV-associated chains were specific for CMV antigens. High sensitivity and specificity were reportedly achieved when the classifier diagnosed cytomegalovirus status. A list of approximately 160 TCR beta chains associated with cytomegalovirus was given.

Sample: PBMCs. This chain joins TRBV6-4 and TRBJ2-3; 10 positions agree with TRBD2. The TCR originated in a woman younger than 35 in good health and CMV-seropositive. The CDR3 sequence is CASRRRLAGETDTQYF. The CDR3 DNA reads TGTGCCAGCAGGAGGCGTCTAGCGGGAGAGACAGATACGCAGTATTTT.